The clone carrying this T cell receptor beta chain has ten or more counts. What it binds is unknown. The TCR beta CDR3 regions underwent amplification using RNA transcripts as the source. First-round RT-PCR targeting the TCR CDR3 was performed with the HTBI primer set. From the multiplex PCR reads, TCRdb called clonotypes with MiXCR, one entry per CDR3 protein. The sample contains roughly 300,000 distinct CDR3 sequences, roughly a fifth of which appear only once. The data originate from a study of T cells in Graves' hyperthyroidism and ophthalmopathy. On the basis of clinical symptoms, serum thyroxine and TRAb, thyroid ultrasound and orbital computed tomography, diagnoses were made. Study results and limitations: A model built on 13 V-J features separated ophthalmopathy from stable hyperthyroidism. The model identified upcoming ophthalmopathy a median about six months ahead of onset.

The CDR3 has 15 amino acids. After removal of 1 base from V and 6 bases from J, the junction contained 5 bases not matched to a gene. Germline CDR1 is SGHDT and CDR2 is YYEEEE. The source is a woman aged 50 to 65 with Graves' hyperthyroidism. The V and J genes are TRBV5-6 and TRBJ1-2; TRBD1 aligns across 11 bases. Sequenced input: blood. The CDR3 sequence: CASSLWMDRGHGYTF. Written as DNA, the CDR3 is TGTGCCAGCAGCTTGTGGATGGACAGGGGGCATGGCTACACCTTC.